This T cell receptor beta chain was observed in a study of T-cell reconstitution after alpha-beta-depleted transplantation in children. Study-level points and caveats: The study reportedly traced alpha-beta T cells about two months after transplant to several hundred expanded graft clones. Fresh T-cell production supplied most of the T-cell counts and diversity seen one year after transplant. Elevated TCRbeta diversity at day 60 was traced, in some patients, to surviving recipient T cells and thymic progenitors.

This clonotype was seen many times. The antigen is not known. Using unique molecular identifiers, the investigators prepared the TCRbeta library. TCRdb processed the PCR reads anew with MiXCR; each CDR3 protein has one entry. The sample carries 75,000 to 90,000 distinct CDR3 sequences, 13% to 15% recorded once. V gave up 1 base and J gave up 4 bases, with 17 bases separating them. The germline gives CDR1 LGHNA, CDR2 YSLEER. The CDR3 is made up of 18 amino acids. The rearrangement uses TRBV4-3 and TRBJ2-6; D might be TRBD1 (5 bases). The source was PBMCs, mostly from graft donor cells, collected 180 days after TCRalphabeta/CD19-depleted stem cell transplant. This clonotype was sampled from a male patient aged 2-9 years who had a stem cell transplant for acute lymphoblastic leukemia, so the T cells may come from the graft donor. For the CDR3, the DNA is TGCGCCAGCAGCCAAGTCTGGGGCAGGGTGGCCGGGGCCAACGTCCTGACTTTC. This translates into CASSQVWGRVAGANVLTF.